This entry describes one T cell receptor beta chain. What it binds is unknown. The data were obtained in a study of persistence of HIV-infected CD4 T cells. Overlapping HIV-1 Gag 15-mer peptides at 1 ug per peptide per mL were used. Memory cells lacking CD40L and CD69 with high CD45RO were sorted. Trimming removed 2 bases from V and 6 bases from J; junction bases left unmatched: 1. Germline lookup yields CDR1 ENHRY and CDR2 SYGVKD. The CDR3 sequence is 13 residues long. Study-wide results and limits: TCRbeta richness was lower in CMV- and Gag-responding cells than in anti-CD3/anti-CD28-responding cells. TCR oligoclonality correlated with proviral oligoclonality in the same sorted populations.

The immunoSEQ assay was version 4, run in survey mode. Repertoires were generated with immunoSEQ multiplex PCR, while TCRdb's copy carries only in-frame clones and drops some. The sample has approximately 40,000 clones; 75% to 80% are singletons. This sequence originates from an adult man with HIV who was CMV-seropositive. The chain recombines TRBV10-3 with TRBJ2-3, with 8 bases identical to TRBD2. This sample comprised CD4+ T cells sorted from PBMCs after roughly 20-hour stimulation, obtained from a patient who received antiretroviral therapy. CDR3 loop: CAISEAGGDTQYF. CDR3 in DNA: TGTGCCATCAGTGAGGCGGGGGGCGATACGCAGTATTTT.